A single sample gave rise to the 12 T cell receptor beta chains below, sequenced in a study of cytomegalovirus exposure and HLA in healthy donors. The PCR employed 60 Vbeta primers together with 13 Jbeta primers. Sequencing used immunoSEQ multiplex PCR; TCRdb keeps in-frame clones, though not all of them. The sample shows 150,000 or so clones, under 85% of them seen only once. Sequences were obtained from PBMCs. These receptors were collected from a woman in her twenties or thirties in good health and CMV-seronegative.

The chain joins TRBV4-2 to TRBJ2-5; 8 bases line up with TRBD1. The last part of the DNA fits TRBJ2-7 better; the J call may be wrong. The CDR3 has 17 amino acids. Germline loops: CDR1 LGHNA, CDR2 YNFKEQ. The CDR3 loop reads CASSQPLGTGFSYEQYF. The CDR3 DNA reads TGTGCCAGCAGCCAACCCCTGGGGACAGGCTTTTCCTACGAGCAGTACTTC.

This sequence joins TRBV7-2 and TRBJ2-5, with D unresolved. V lost 2 bases and J 2 bases, leaving 9 bases between the germline ends. CDR1 and CDR2 from the germline V gene are SGHTA and FQGNSA. This CDR3 is built from 14 residues. For the CDR3, the DNA is TGTGCCAGCAGCTTATCTCATACACAAGAGACCCAGTACTTC. It yields the protein CASSLSHTQETQYF.

The chain recombines TRBV6-1 with TRBJ1-1; the D gene is possibly TRBD1 (5 bases). This CDR3 has 15 amino acids. CDR1 is MNHNS, CDR2 SASEGT, per germline. The V and J ends lost 2 bases and 5 bases respectively, with 15 bases between them. DNA of the CDR3: TGTGCCAGCAGTGAAATGGGGGGGAGGAGAACTGAAGCTTTCTTT. Its protein is CASSEMGGRRTEAFF.

The chain carries TRBV19 and TRBJ1-1, with no clear D. Trimming shortened V by 5 bases and J by 0 bases, and 13 bases separated the two germline ends. There are 15 residues in the CDR3. Germline V gene sequence: CDR1 LNHDA, CDR2 SQIVND (reference sequence). DNA of the CDR3: TGTGCCAGTAGTGCGTCTCGTGGGCTGAACACTGAAGCTTTCTTT. Translating it yields CASSASRGLNTEAFF. Combining the CDR3 with reference TRBV19 and TRBJ1-1 gives the whole variable domain DGGITQSPKYLFRKEGQNVTLSCEQNLNHDAMYWYRQDPGQGLRLIYYSQIVNDFQKGDIAEGYSVSREKKESFPLTVTSAQKNPTAFYLCASSASRGLNTEAFFGQGTRLTVV.

The rearrangement uses TRBV6-5 and TRBJ1-1; D is uncertain. The CDR3 length is 14 residues. V was shortened by 2 bases and J by 5 bases, with 12 bases between the two germline ends. Looked up from germline, CDR1 is MNHEY and CDR2 is SVGAGI. The CDR3 sequence is CASSYPVKSTEAFF. CDR3 coding DNA: TGTGCCAGCAGTTACCCCGTTAAGAGTACTGAAGCTTTCTTT.

The chain couples TRBV6-5 to TRBJ1-1; the match to TRBD1 covers 7 bases. J gave up 5 bases and V 5 bases, and 5 bases lay outside the gene matches. This CDR3 spans 13 amino acids. Germline V lookup: CDR1 MNHEY, CDR2 SVGAGI. In nucleotides, the CDR3 is TGTGCCAGCAGTCTATCAGGGGGTACTGAAGCTTTCTTT. Translation gives CASSLSGGTEAFF.

This sequence joins TRBV15 and TRBJ2-7; D is unclear. The V gene's germline CDR1 is LNHNV and CDR2 YYDKDF (reference sequence). V shed 3 bases and J shed 4 bases, with 10 bases lying between them. The CDR3 consists of 13 residues. Here the CDR3 reads CATSSALSYEQYF. The CDR3 nucleotides read TGTGCCACCAGCAGCGCTCTATCGTACGAGCAGTACTTC.

This chain's CDR3 is CASSESWQNYGYTF. The CDR3 nucleotides read TGTGCCAGCAGTGAATCGTGGCAGAACTATGGCTACACCTTC. V is TRBV25-1 and J is TRBJ1-2, with no clear D. V lost 1 base, J lost 2 bases, and 8 bases lay in between. The germline gives CDR1 MGHDK, CDR2 SYGVNS. There are 14 residues in the CDR3.

This chain links TRBV11-2 with TRBJ2-7; 8 bases agree with TRBD1. J lost 3 bases, V lost 1 base, and 2 bases had no gene match. Germline lookup yields CDR1 SGHAT and CDR2 FQNNGV. CDR3 length equals 14 residues. CDR3 DNA: TGTGCCAGCAGCTTAGCAGGGGGCTACTACGAGCAGTACTTC. Translated, it gives CASSLAGGYYEQYF.

This chain's CDR3 is CASSQGYRGSETQYF. CDR3 sequence (DNA): TGTGCCAGCAGCCAAGGGTACCGGGGGTCAGAGACCCAGTACTTC. The V call is TRBV14, the J call TRBJ2-5; possible D gene TRBD2, 6 bases. Deletions cut 1 base from V and 4 bases from J, with 13 bases between. CDR1 is SGHDN and CDR2 is FVKESK in the germline V gene. The CDR3 totals 15 residues.

V gene TRBV2 combines with J gene TRBJ2-6; 8 bases line up with TRBD2. The J segment lost 0 bases and the V segment lost 8 bases, leaving 9 bases of the junction unmatched. Germline V gives CDR1 SNHLY, CDR2 FYNNEI. The CDR3 extends over 17 amino acids. For the CDR3, the DNA is TGTGCCAGCCGGGAGGGCAGGGCGAGCTCTGGGGCCAACGTCCTGACTTTC. This codes for CASREGRASSGANVLTF.

The gene calls are TRBV9 and TRBJ2-1, with 7 bases identical to TRBD2. Germline V gene sequence: CDR1 SGDLS, CDR2 YYNGEE. V dropped 0 bases and J dropped 4; count of bases not matched to a gene: 13. This CDR3 region has 18 residues. CDR3 sequence reads: CASSVGVSGRIPYNEQFF. The CDR3 DNA is TGTGCCAGCAGCGTAGGAGTTAGCGGGCGAATACCTTACAATGAGCAGTTCTTC.